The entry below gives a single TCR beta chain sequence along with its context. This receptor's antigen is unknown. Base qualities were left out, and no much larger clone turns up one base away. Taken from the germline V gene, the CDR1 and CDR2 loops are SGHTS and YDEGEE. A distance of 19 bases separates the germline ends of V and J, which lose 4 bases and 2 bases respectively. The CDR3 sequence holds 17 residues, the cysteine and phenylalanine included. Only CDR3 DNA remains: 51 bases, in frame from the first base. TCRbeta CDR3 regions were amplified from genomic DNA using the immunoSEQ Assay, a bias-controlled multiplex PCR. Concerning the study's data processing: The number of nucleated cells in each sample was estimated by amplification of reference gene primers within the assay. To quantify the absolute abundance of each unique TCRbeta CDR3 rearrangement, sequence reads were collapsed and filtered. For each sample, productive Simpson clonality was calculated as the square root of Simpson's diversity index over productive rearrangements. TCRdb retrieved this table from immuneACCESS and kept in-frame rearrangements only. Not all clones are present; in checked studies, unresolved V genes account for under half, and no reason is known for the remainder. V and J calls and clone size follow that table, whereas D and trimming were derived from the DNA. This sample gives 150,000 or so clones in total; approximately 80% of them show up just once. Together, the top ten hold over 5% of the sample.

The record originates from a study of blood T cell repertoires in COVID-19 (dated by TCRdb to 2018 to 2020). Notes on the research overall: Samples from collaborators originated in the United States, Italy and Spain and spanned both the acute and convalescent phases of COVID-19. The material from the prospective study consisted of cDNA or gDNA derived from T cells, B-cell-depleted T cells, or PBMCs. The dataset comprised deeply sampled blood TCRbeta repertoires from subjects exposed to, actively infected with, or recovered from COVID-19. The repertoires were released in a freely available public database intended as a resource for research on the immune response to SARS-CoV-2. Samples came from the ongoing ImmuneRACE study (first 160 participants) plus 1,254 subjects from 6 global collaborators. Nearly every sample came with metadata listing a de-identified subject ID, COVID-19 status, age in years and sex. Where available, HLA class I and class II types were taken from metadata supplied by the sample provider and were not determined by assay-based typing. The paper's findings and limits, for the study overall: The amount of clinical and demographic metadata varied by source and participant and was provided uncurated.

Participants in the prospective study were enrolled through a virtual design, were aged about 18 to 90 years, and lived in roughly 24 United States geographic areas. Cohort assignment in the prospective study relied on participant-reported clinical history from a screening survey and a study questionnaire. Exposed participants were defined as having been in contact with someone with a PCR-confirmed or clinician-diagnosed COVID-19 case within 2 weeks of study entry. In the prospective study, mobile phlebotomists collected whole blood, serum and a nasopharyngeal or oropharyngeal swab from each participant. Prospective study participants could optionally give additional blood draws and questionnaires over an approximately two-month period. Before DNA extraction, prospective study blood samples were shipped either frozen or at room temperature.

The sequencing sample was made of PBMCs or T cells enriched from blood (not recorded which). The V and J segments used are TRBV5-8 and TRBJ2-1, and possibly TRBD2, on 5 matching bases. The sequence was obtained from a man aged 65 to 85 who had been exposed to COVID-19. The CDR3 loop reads CASSRVTGSVPYNEQFF. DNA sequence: TGTGCCAGCAGCCGCGTGACGGGGTCCGTACCCTACAATGAGCAGTTCTTC. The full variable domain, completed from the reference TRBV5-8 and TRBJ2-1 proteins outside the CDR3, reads EAGVTQSPTHLIKTRGQQATLRCSPISGHTSVYWYQQALGLGLQFLLWYDEGEERNRGNFPPRFSGRQFPNYSSELNVNALELEDSALYLCASSRVTGSVPYNEQFFGPGTRLTVL.